A single sample gave rise to the 16 T cell receptor beta chains below, sequenced in a study of T cell changes during pregnancy in multiple sclerosis. Assay used: immunoSEQ multiplex PCR; TCRdb lists only in-frame clones, some missing. The sample includes around 80,000 clones, 85% to 95% of them seen just once. The material sequenced was peripheral blood, taken before pregnancy. The receptor source for this set is a female donor with multiple sclerosis, enrolled in a pregnancy study.

The chain recombines TRBV13 with TRBJ2-5; D might be TRBD1 (6 bases). V lost 0 bases and J lost 5, with 10 bases in between. Germline CDR1 PRHDT, CDR2 FYEKMQ (reference sequence). This CDR3 spans 14 amino acids. CDR3: CASSLGGQLETQYF. For the CDR3, the DNA is TGTGCCAGCAGCTTAGGGGGACAATTGGAGACCCAGTACTTC.

A single count supports this clone. This rearrangement joins TRBV13 to TRBJ2-1; TRBD1 agrees at 9 bases. Germline CDR1 is PRHDT and CDR2 is FYEKMQ (reference sequence). The CDR3 is 15 amino acids. Trimming removed 3 bases from V and 12 bases from J; junction bases left unmatched: 12. The CDR3 loop is CASSFPSRDRVGQFF. The CDR3, as DNA: TGTGCCAGCAGCTTCCCTAGCCGGGACAGGGTAGGGCAGTTCTTC.

As for this clone: Its ends do not fully match the called genes, so a read error is possible. V is TRBV7-9 and J is TRBJ2-2, with a possible D match to TRBD2 (5 bases). The CDR3 totals 13 residues. The germline V gene encodes CDR1 SEHNR and CDR2 FQNEAQ (reference sequence). CDR3 bases: TGTGCCAGCAGCCTAGCTAGCTACGGGGAGCTGTTTTTT. The encoded protein is CASSLASYGELFF.

The gene calls are TRBV13 and TRBJ2-7; possibly TRBD2 for D (6 bases). V lost 6 bases to trimming and J lost 0 bases, with 12 bases between them. Germline CDR1 and CDR2: PRHDT and FYEKMQ (reference sequence). The CDR3 consists of 14 residues. This CDR3 is CASRRLADSYEQYF. In nucleotides, the CDR3 is TGTGCCAGCAGACGGTTAGCGGACTCCTACGAGCAGTACTTC.

This clone occurred a few times. The chain links TRBV18 to TRBJ1-1; weak D call: TRBD1 (5 bases). The CDR3 runs to 13 residues. Between the trimmed V and J ends, which lost 3 bases and 2 bases, there was a span of 7 bases. Germline assignment: CDR1 KGHSH and CDR2 LQKENI. This CDR3 is CASSPDINTEAFF. In nucleotides, the CDR3 is TGTGCCAGCTCACCGGACATCAACACTGAAGCTTTCTTT.

The V call is TRBV5-4, the J call TRBJ2-3, with D tentatively TRBD2 (6 bases). This CDR3 is built from 15 residues. Germline V CDR1 and CDR2: SGHNT, YYREEE (reference sequence). V dropped 0 bases and J dropped 6 bases, with 14 bases sitting between them. The CDR3 DNA follows: TGTGCCAGCAGCTTGGCCGGTGGGGGGTGGGATACGCAGTATTTT. Translation gives CASSLAGGGWDTQYF.

This clone appeared a single time. This chain uses TRBV5-1 with TRBJ2-1, with a weak D call TRBD2 (6 bases). CDR1 is SGHRS, CDR2 YFSETQ, per germline. The CDR3 sequence is 15 residues long. V lost 4 bases, J lost 4 bases, and 15 bases lay in between. The CDR3 region is CASSPYGRDYNEQFF. The DNA for the CDR3 is TGCGCCAGCAGCCCCTACGGGCGGGATTACAATGAGCAGTTCTTC.

The chain couples TRBV11-1 to TRBJ1-2; D uncertain. CDR1 and CDR2 (germline): SGHAT, FQDESV (reference sequence). This CDR3 contains 13 residues. With 8 bases removed from V and 2 bases from J, the gap between germline ends came to 12 bases. The CDR3 DNA reads TGTGCCAGCGCTCTGTCCGGGAACTATGGCTACACCTTC. Translation: CASALSGNYGYTF.

The chain couples TRBV19 to TRBJ2-4; the match to TRBD1 covers 10 bases. The length of the CDR3 is 14 residues. The V gene end was trimmed by 10 bases and the J gene end by 1 base; junction bases not matched to a gene: 4. Germline V lookup: CDR1 LNHDA, CDR2 SQIVND (reference sequence). As DNA, the CDR3 is TGTGCCACTAGGGGACAGGGGGCCAAAAACATTCAGTACTTC. Translation gives CATRGQGAKNIQYF.

The chain couples TRBV19 to TRBJ1-3, with D possibly matching TRBD1 (5 bases). The germline V and J ends were trimmed by 6 bases and 0 bases, with 21 bases remaining between them. CDR3 size: 18 residues. The germline V gene has CDR1 LNHDA and CDR2 SQIVND (reference sequence). DNA of the CDR3: TGTGCCAGTAGCACCCAGATTCCGGGACTCAACTCTGGAAACACCATATATTTT. Amino acid sequence: CASSTQIPGLNSGNTIYF.

This chain links TRBV11-3 with TRBJ2-7; 10 bases match TRBD2. Germline-derived CDR1 and CDR2 are SGHNT and YENEEA. The CDR3 is 16 residues long. V shed 4 bases and J 6 bases; nucleotides not matched to a gene: 12. The CDR3 protein is CASSSLIGLAGVEQYF. In DNA, the CDR3 is TGTGCCAGCAGCTCCCTCATCGGTCTAGCGGGAGTCGAGCAGTACTTC.

The rearrangement links TRBV27 to TRBJ2-7; weak D call: TRBD1 (6 bases). CDR1 is MNHEY and CDR2 is SMNVEV in the germline V gene (reference sequence). The CDR3 extends over 13 amino acids. V was trimmed by 3 bases and J by 2 bases, leaving 8 bases between them. DNA for the CDR3: TGTGCCAGCAGTTTGGGGGCAGCCTACGAGCAGTACTTC. It encodes CASSLGAAYEQYF.

The chain links TRBV5-1 to TRBJ1-2; D uncertain. The V gene lost 2 bases and the J gene lost 8 bases, with 19 bases spanning the gap. Germline-derived CDR1 and CDR2 are SGHRS and YFSETQ. The CDR3 is 15 residues long. The CDR3 DNA reads TGCGCCAGCAGCTTTCCTACATCCGGGTCTGAGGGCTACACCTTC. Protein product: CASSFPTSGSEGYTF.

This chain uses TRBV6-1 with TRBJ2-7; 8 nucleotides agree with TRBD1. CDR1 and CDR2 (germline): MNHNS, SASEGT. The V and J ends lost 9 bases and 2 bases, in that order; junction bases with no gene match: 6. The CDR3 is 13 amino acids. Here the CDR3 DNA reads TGTGCCAGATCCAGGGGGCCCACCTACGAGCAGTACTTC. This translates into CARSRGPTYEQYF.

The chain joins TRBV5-4 to TRBJ2-2; 7 bases line up with TRBD1. Germline assignment: CDR1 SGHNT and CDR2 YYREEE (reference sequence). The CDR3 loop spans 16 amino acids. After removal of 2 bases from V and 4 bases from J, the junction contained 8 bases not matched to a gene. The CDR3 DNA is TGTGCCAGCAGCTTAGGCCAGGGGGTGACCACCGGGGAGCTGTTTTTT. Amino acids: CASSLGQGVTTGELFF.

J is TRBJ2-7 and V is TRBV29-1; 7 bases match TRBD1. The CDR3 totals 12 residues. J lost 4 bases, V lost 7 bases, and 7 bases had no gene match. The germline V gene encodes CDR1 SQVTM and CDR2 ANQGSEA. The CDR3: CSDTDRAYEQYF. Written as DNA, the CDR3 is TGCAGCGATACCGACAGGGCTTACGAGCAGTACTTC.